The T cell receptor (beta chain) described here comes from a study of T cell responses to AZD1222 COVID-19 vaccine. TCRdb keeps only in-frame clones here, not all; method: immunoSEQ multiplex PCR. The data show around 100,000 clones, roughly 90% seen once. Regarding the study as a whole: Researchers took repertoire samples only after the peak T cell response had come. Within unmutated variant regions lay the reported targets of nearly half of spike-specific TCRs. Among the donors, most were white British and more were female, and clonal diversity was possibly underestimated. Vaccine-related CD4 TCRs covered spike, predominating at 160-218 and 743-854.

Comment on this clone: As yet, its antigen is unknown.

Here the sequenced sample was peripheral blood, taken on day 0 of AZD1222 vaccination. The sequence was obtained from an adult in good health.

The CDR3 spells CASSPEGVVEKLFF. The CDR3 DNA reads as TGTGCCAGCAGCCCCGAGGGGGTAGTTGAAAAACTGTTTTTT. The gene calls are TRBV2 and TRBJ1-4, with TRBD1 as a possible D gene (6 bases). Germline loops: CDR1 SNHLY, CDR2 FYNNEI. CDR3 size: 14 residues. Trimming stripped 6 bases from V and 7 bases from J, with 15 bases between.